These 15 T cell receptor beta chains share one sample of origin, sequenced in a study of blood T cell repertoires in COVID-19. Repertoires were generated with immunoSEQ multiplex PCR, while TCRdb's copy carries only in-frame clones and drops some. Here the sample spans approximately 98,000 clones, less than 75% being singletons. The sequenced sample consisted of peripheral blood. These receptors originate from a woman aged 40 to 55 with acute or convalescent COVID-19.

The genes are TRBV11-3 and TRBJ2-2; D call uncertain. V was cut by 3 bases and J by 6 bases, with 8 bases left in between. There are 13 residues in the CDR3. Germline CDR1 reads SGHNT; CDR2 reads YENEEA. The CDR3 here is CASSFRESGELFF. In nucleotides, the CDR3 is TGTGCCAGCAGCTTTAGAGAGTCCGGGGAGCTGTTTTTT.

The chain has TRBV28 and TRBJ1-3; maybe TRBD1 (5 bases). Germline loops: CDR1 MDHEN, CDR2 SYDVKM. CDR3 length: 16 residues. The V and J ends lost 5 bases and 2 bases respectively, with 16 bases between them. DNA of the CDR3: TGTGCCAGCAGTCCCTTGGCAGGGCATCCTGGAAACACCATATATTTT. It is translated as CASSPLAGHPGNTIYF.

CDR3 sequence (DNA): TGTGCCAGCAGTTTCACTCAGGGGTTAGGTTATAGCAATCAGCCCCAGCATTTT. Translating gives CASSFTQGLGYSNQPQHF. The genes are TRBV28 and TRBJ1-5; D is perhaps TRBD1 (6 bases). CDR3 size: 18 residues. Deletions cut 3 bases from V and 0 bases from J, with 18 bases between. Germline CDR1 reads MDHEN; CDR2 reads SYDVKM.

The CDR3 DNA follows: TGTGCCAGCAGCGCGCGACAGGGGTCCTACAATGAGCAGTTCTTC. Its translation is CASSARQGSYNEQFF. This chain links TRBV7-8 with TRBJ2-1, with 8 nucleotides matching TRBD1. With V trimmed by 5 bases and J by 1 base, 4 bases remained unmatched. This CDR3 has 15 residues. Germline CDR1 reads SGHVS; CDR2 reads FQNEAQ.

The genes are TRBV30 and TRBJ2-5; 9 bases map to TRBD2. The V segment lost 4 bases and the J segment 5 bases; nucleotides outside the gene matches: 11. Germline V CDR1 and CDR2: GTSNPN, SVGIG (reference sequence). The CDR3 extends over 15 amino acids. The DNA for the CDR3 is TGTGCCTGGACCCGAGATAGCGGGGGTGGGGAGACCCAGTACTTC. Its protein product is CAWTRDSGGGETQYF. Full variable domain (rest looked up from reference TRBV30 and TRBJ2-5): SQTIHQWPATLVQPVGSPLSLECTVEGTSNPNLYWYRQAAGRGLQLLFYSVGIGQISSEVPQNLSASRPQDRQFILSSKKLLLSDSGFYLCAWTRDSGGGETQYFGPGTRLLVL.

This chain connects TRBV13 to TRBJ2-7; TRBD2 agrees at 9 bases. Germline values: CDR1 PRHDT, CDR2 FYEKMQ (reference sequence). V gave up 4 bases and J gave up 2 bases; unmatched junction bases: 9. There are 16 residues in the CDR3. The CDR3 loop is CASSSLAAGGTYEQYF. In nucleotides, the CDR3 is TGTGCCAGCAGCTCCCTCGCCGCGGGGGGGACCTACGAGCAGTACTTC.

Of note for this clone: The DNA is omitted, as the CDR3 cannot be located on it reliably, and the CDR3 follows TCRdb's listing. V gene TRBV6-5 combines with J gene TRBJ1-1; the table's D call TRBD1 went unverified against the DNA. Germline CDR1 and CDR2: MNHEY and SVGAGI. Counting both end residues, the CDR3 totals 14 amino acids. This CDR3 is CASSSSDRVTEAFF.

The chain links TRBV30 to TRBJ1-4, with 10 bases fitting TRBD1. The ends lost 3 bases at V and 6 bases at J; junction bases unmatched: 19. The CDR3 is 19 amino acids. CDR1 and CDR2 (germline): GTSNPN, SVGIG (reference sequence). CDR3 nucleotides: TGTGCCTGGAGCCTTAAACCGGGACAGGGGAGTGGGGTCCATGAAAAACTGTTTTTT. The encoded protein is CAWSLKPGQGSGVHEKLFF.

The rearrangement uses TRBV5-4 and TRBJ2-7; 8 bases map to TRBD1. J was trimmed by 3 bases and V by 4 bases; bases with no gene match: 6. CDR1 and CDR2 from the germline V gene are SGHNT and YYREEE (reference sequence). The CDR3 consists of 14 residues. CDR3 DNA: TGTGCCAGCAGCCCGGGGACAGGAGACTACGAGCAGTACTTC. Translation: CASSPGTGDYEQYF. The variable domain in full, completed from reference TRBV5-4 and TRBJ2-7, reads ETGVTQSPTHLIKTRGQQVTLRCSSQSGHNTVSWYQQALGQGPQFIFQYYREEENGRGNFPPRFSGLQFPNYSSELNVNALELDDSALYLCASSPGTGDYEQYFGPGTRLTVT.

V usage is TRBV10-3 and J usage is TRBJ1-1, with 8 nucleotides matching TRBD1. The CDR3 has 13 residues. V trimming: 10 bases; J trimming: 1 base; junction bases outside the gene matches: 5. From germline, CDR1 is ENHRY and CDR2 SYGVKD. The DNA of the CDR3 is TGTGCCACCTTGACAGGGGAGAACACTGAAGCTTTCTTT. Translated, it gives CATLTGENTEAFF.

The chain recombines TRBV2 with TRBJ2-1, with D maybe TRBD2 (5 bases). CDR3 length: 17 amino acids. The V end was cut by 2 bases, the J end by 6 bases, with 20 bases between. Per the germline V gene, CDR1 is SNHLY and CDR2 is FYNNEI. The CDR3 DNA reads TGTGCCAGCAGTGAAAGGGTGGGTTGGCTAGCAGCCAATGAGCAGTTCTTC. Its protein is CASSERVGWLAANEQFF. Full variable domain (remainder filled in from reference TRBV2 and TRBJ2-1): EPEVTQTPSHQVTQMGQEVILRCVPISNHLYFYWYRQILGQKVEFLVSFYNNEISEKSEIFDDQFSVERPDGSNFTLKIRSTKLEDSAMYFCASSERVGWLAANEQFFGPGTRLTVL.

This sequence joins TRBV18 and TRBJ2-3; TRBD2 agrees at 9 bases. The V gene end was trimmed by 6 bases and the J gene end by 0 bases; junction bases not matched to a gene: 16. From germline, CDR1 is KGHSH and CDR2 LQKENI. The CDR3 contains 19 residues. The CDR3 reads CASSRGLPGLAPSTDTQYF. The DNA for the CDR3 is TGTGCCAGCTCGCGGGGCTTACCGGGACTAGCTCCCAGCACAGATACGCAGTATTTT.

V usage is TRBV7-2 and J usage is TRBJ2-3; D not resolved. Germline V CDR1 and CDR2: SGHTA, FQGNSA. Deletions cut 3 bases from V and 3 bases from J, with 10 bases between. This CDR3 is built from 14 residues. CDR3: CASSFIGRTDTQYF. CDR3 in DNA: TGTGCCAGCAGCTTCATCGGTCGAACAGATACGCAGTATTTT.

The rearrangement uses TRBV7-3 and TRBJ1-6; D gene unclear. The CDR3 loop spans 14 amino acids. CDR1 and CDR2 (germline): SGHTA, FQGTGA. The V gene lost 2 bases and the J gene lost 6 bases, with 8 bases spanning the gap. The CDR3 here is CASSLRDFNSPLHF. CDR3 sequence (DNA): TGTGCCAGCAGCTTACGCGATTTTAATTCACCCCTCCACTTT.

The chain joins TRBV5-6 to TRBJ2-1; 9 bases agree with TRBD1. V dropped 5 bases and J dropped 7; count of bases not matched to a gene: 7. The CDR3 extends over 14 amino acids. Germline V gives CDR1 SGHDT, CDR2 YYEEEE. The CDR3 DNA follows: TGTGCCAGCAGGTGGGGACAGGGTAGGAATGAGCAGTTCTTC. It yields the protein CASRWGQGRNEQFF.